This T cell receptor (beta chain) was found in a study of blood T cell repertoires in COVID-19 (dated by TCRdb to the early 2020s). Some background on the complete study: Samples from collaborators originated in the United States, Italy and Spain and spanned both the acute and convalescent phases of COVID-19. The material from the prospective study consisted of cDNA or gDNA derived from T cells, B-cell-depleted T cells, or PBMCs. Deeply sampled blood TCRbeta repertoires from subjects exposed to, actively infected with, or recovered from COVID-19 were included in the dataset. A freely available public database, intended as a resource for researchers studying the immune response to SARS-CoV-2, is where the repertoires were released. The samples were drawn from the first 160 participants of the ongoing ImmuneRACE study and from under 1,500 subjects provided by 6 global collaborators. Nearly every sample came with metadata listing a de-identified subject ID, COVID-19 status, age in years and sex. Where available, HLA class I and class II types were obtained from metadata supplied by the sample provider rather than from assay-based typing.

General study outcomes and caveats: How much clinical and demographic metadata was included differed by source and by participant, and the metadata was provided uncurated.

The collaborating institutions used their own protocols to collect whole blood in K2EDTA tubes. For TCRbeta analysis, collaborators shipped samples as frozen whole blood, isolated PBMCs, or DNA extracted from either of those sample types. Reading the germline V gene gives CDR1 MDHEN and CDR2 SYDVKM. The junction shows trimming of 1 base on V and 0 bases on J, plus 16 bases between the germline ends. The CDR3 runs 17 amino acids, cysteine and valine included. Just the 51-base CDR3 DNA is kept, in frame starting at base 1. The immunoSEQ Assay, a bias-controlled multiplex PCR, was used to amplify TCRbeta CDR3 regions from genomic DNA. As for how the authors treated the data: Within the assay, amplification of reference gene primers was used to estimate how many nucleated cells each sample contained. Sequence reads were collapsed and filtered to measure the absolute abundance of every unique TCRbeta CDR3 rearrangement. For each sample, productive Simpson clonality was calculated as the square root of Simpson's diversity index across productive rearrangements. Not all clones reach the TCRdb copy of this immuneACCESS table, which keeps in-frame sequences only. Checked studies attribute under half of the gap to unresolved V genes and leave the rest unexplained. The V and J calls and clone size were taken over from that table, and D and trimming were inferred from the DNA. The sample contains 200,000 to 250,000 clones, around 84% of them found a single time. The ten largest clones add up to roughly 8.7% of the sample.

To note about this clone: There is no known antigen for this receptor. Qualities for individual bases were not recorded, and no much larger clone is one base off.

Sequenced material: peripheral blood. The chain is encoded by TRBV28 joined to TRBJ2-7; a confident D gene designation cannot be given. The clonotype comes from a man between 50 and 59 years old with active or convalescent COVID-19. The CDR3 in this case is CASSLFMATRNSYEQYV. In nucleotides, the sequence is TGTGCCAGCAGTTTATTTATGGCGACACGAAACTCCTACGAGCAGTACGTC.